Listed below are T cell receptor beta chains from one sample, sequenced in a study of control samples from healthy donors and cancer patients. Clones were read by immunoSEQ multiplex PCR, and TCRdb kept only the in-frame ones, dropping some. The sample lists about 190,000 clones, approximately 90% occurring once. The source material was blood. The receptor source for this set is a man aged 30-40 years in good health. The CDR3 runs from the conserved cysteine through the conserved F or W. The D gene is left open where the match is weak. Size is omitted from some rows. Given values are once, few, many or a class for expanded clones.

D: NA
size: NA
J: TRBJ1-1
V: TRBV19
CDR3: CASSMGPNTEAFF
DNA: TGTGCCAGTAGTATGGGCCCGAACACTGAAGCTTTCTTT

D: NA
size: NA
J: TRBJ1-6
V: TRBV11-2
CDR3: CASSLERSRINSPLHF
DNA: TGTGCCAGCAGCTTAGAGCGATCGCGGATAAATTCACCCCTCCACTTT

D: NA
size: once
J: TRBJ1-2
V: TRBV7-9
CDR3: CASSLAPAEYNYGYTF
DNA: TGTGCCAGCAGCTTAGCACCTGCCGAATATAACTATGGCTACACCTTC

D: NA
size: NA
J: TRBJ2-1
V: TRBV10-3
CDR3: CAISESSAEQFF
DNA: TGCGCCATCAGTGAGTCTTCGGCTGAGCAGTTCTTC

D: NA
size: NA
J: TRBJ1-6
V: TRBV9
CDR3: CASSLSTSGNSPLHF
DNA: TGTGCCAGCAGCCTCTCCACCTCAGGGAATTCACCCCTCCACTTT

D: TRBD1
size: NA
J: TRBJ2-4
V: TRBV15
CDR3: CATSRGQGTAKNIQYF
DNA: TGTGCCACCAGCAGAGGACAGGGGACAGCCAAAAACATTCAGTACTTC

D: TRBD1
size: NA
J: TRBJ1-2
V: TRBV18
CDR3: CASSPRWAGTGVSDYTF
DNA: TGTGCCAGCTCACCACGGTGGGCCGGGACAGGGGTTTCCGACTACACCTTC

D: NA
size: NA
J: TRBJ2-1
V: TRBV3-1/TRBV3-2
CDR3: CASSQAGANYNEQFF
DNA: TGTGCCAGCAGCCAAGCGGGGGCGAACTACAATGAGCAGTTCTTC

D: NA
size: NA
J: TRBJ1-6
V: TRBV6-5
CDR3: CASSYNGAGSPLHF
DNA: TGTGCCAGCAGTTACAACGGGGCGGGTTCACCCCTCCACTTT

D: NA
size: NA
J: TRBJ2-7
V: TRBV7-6
CDR3: CASSHTGLVDEQYF
DNA: TGTGCCAGCAGCCACACAGGGCTGGTGGACGAGCAGTACTTC

D: NA
size: once
J: TRBJ2-7
V: TRBV6-5
CDR3: CASSTGTDTYEQYF
DNA: TGTGCCAGCAGTACCGGGACGGACACCTACGAGCAGTACTTC

D: NA
size: NA
J: TRBJ2-1
V: TRBV9
CDR3: CASSGQVSYNEQFF
DNA: TGTGCCAGCAGCGGACAGGTCTCCTACAATGAGCAGTTCTTC

D: TRBD2
size: NA
J: TRBJ2-1
V: TRBV19
CDR3: CASSIGLAGTSSYNEQFF
DNA: TGTGCCAGTAGTATCGGACTAGCGGGGACCAGCTCCTACAATGAGCAGTTCTTC

D: TRBD2
size: few
J: TRBJ2-4
V: TRBV3-1/TRBV3-2
CDR3: CASSQGRGGAKPKNIQYF
DNA: TGTGCCAGCAGCCAAGGGCGGGGGGGAGCAAAACCCAAAAACATTCAGTACTTC

D: TRBD1
size: NA
J: TRBJ2-7
V: TRBV27
CDR3: CASSLRAGGEQYF
DNA: TGTGCCAGCAGTTTACGGGCAGGGGGTGAGCAGTACTTC

D: NA
size: NA
J: TRBJ1-1
V: TRBV30
CDR3: CAWSVSGITEAFF
DNA: TGTGCCTGGAGTGTGTCAGGGATCACTGAAGCTTTCTTT

D: NA
size: NA
J: TRBJ2-1
V: TRBV6-1
CDR3: CASSETKIVGSDEQFF
DNA: TGTGCCAGCAGTGAAACCAAGATTGTGGGGTCGGATGAGCAGTTCTTC

D: TRBD1
size: NA
J: TRBJ1-2
V: TRBV25-1
CDR3: CASAGQGVVYGYTF
DNA: TGTGCCAGCGCGGGACAGGGGGTTGTCTATGGCTACACCTTC

D: NA
size: NA
J: TRBJ1-3
V: TRBV18
CDR3: CASSPPGSRGSGNTIYF
DNA: TGTGCCAGCTCACCACCGGGGTCGAGAGGCTCTGGAAACACCATATATTTT

D: NA
size: NA
J: TRBJ2-3
V: TRBV27
CDR3: CASRRENTDTQYF
DNA: TGTGCCAGCAGACGAGAGAACACAGATACGCAGTATTTT

D: NA
size: NA
J: TRBJ1-4
V: TRBV5-1
CDR3: CASSLGRANNEKLFF
DNA: TGCGCCAGCAGCTTGGGCCGGGCCAATAATGAAAAACTGTTTTTT

D: NA
size: NA
J: TRBJ1-3
V: TRBV13
CDR3: CASSPYYPGTSGNTIYF
DNA: TGTGCCAGCAGCCCCTATTATCCCGGGACCTCTGGAAACACCATATATTTT

D: TRBD1
size: NA
J: TRBJ1-5
V: TRBV2
CDR3: CASRGTGSNQPQHF
DNA: TGTGCCAGCAGGGGGACAGGGTCCAATCAGCCCCAGCATTTT

D: TRBD1
size: NA
J: TRBJ1-1
V: TRBV6-5
CDR3: CASSYSGQGGGTEAFF
DNA: TGTGCCAGCAGTTACTCGGGACAGGGGGGAGGCACTGAAGCTTTCTTT

D: TRBD2
size: NA
J: TRBJ2-3
V: TRBV27
CDR3: CASSLPVGGGANTQYF
DNA: TGTGCCAGCAGTTTACCCGTCGGCGGGGGGGCGAATACGCAGTATTTT

D: NA
size: NA
J: TRBJ1-6
V: TRBV5-6
CDR3: CASSLGGRNSPLHF
DNA: TGTGCCAGCAGCTTGGGAGGCAGAAATTCACCCCTCCACTTT